This record looks at one TCR beta chain sequence and its context. This sample was taken from a study of blood T cell repertoires in COVID-19. The overall study: COVID-19 samples from acute and convalescent phases originated in the United States, Italy and Spain. Sources were T cells, B-cell-depleted T cells, or PBMCs; the material itself was cDNA or gDNA.

Per the original data handling: Reference gene primers were amplified, and this amplification served to estimate nucleated cell counts. This table comes from immunoSEQ multiplex PCR, and its TCRdb copy is limited to in-frame clones, with some not included. D and trimming were read from the DNA, whereas the V and J calls and clone size are those reported in that table. The data hold over 60,000 clones, with roughly 82% observed a single time. The sequence came from a woman at least 80 years old with acute or convalescent COVID-19. The sequenced sample was peripheral blood.

CDR3 coding DNA: TGCGCCAGCAGCTTGGTTGGACAGGGAGGCACAGATACGCAGTATTTT. It translates to CASSLVGQGGTDTQYF. V and J are TRBV5-1 and TRBJ2-3; 8 positions match TRBD1. CDR3 length equals 16 residues. CDR1 and CDR2 (germline): SGHRS, YFSETQ. Trimming took 0 bases from V and 1 from J; bases not matched to a gene: 4.